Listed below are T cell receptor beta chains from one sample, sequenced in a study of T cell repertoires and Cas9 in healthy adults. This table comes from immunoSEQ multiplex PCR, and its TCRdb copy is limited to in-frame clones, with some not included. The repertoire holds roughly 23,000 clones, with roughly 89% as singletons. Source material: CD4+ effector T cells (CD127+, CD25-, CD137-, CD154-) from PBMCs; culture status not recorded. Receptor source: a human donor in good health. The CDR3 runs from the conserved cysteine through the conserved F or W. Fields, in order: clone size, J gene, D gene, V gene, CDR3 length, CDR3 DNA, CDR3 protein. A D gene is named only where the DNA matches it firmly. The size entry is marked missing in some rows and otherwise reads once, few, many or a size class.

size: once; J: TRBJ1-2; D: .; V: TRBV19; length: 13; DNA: TGTGCCACTGCGTTTGGCGGAGACTATGGCTACACCTTC; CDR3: CATAFGGDYGYTF
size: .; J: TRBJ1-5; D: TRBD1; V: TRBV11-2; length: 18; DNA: TGTGCCAGCAGCTTCCTTCAGACAGGGTTCAAGAACACACGGGCCCAGCATTTT; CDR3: CASSFLQTGFKNTRAQHF
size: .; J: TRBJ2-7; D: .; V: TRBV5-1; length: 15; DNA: TGCGCCAGCAGCCTCCAGGGACTTTTGTCCTACGAGCAGTACTTC; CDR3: CASSLQGLLSYEQYF
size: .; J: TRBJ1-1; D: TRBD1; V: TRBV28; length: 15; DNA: TGTGCCAGCAGTTCTCTTACCGGGACAGGCATTGAAGCTTTCTTT; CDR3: CASSSLTGTGIEAFF
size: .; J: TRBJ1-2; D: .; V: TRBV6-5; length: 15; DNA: TGTGCCAGCAGCCCTCTTCCTCAGGGGAACTATGGCTACACCTTC; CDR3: CASSPLPQGNYGYTF
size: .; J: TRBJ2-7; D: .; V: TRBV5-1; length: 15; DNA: TGCGCCAGCAGCCTAGAACCGGGACAACAATACGAGCAGTACTTC; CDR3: CASSLEPGQQYEQYF
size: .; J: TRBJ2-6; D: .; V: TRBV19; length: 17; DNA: TGTGCCAGTACCCCTCTCGGGTTTCGATCTGGGGCCAACGTCCTGACTTTC; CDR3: CASTPLGFRSGANVLTF
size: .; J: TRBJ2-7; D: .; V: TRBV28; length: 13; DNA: TGTGCCAGCAGTTTATTCCCTACCTACGAGCAGTACTTC; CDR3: CASSLFPTYEQYF
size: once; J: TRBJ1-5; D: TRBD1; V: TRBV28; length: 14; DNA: TGTGCCAGCACCGGGGACAGGGGCAGTCAGCCCCAGCATTTT; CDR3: CASTGDRGSQPQHF
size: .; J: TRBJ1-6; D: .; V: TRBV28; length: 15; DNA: TGTGCCAGCAGTTTGATGGGGGGGGCTTATTCACCCCTCCACTTT; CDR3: CASSLMGGAYSPLHF
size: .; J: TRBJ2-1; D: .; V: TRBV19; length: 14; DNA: TGTGCCAGTAATACCGGGTCTTCCTACAATGAGCAGTTCTTC; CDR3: CASNTGSSYNEQFF
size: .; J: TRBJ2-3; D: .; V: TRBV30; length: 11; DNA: TGTGCCTGGAGTGTAGGGAATACGCAGTATTTT; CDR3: CAWSVGNTQYF
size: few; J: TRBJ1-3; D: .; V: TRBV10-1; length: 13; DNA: TGCGCCAGCAGTGATCCCTCTGGAAACACCATATATTTT; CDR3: CASSDPSGNTIYF
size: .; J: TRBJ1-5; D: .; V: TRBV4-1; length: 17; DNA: TGCGCCAGCAGCCAGCAACACGCCGGGACAAGAAATCAGCCCCAGCATTTT; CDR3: CASSQQHAGTRNQPQHF
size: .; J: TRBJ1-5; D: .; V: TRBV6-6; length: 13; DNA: TGTGCCAGCAGTCGGATAAAGCATCAGCCCCAGCATTTT; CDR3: CASSRIKHQPQHF
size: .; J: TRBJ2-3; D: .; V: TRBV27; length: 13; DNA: TGTGCCAGCAGGGTAGCCGGCACAGATACGCAGTATTTT; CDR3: CASRVAGTDTQYF
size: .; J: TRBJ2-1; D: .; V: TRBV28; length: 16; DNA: TGTGCCAGCAGTCCTCGGACCTGGAGCTCCTACAATGAGCAGTTCTTC; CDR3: CASSPRTWSSYNEQFF
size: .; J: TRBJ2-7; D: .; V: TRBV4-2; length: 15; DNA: TGTGCCAGCAGCCAGTCCGGGACTGACGCCTACGAGCAGTACTTC; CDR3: CASSQSGTDAYEQYF
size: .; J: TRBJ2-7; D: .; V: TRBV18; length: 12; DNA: TGTGCCAGCTCATCTAACCGCTACGAGCAGTACTTC; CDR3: CASSSNRYEQYF
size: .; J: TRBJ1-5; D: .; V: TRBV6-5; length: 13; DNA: TGTGCCAGCAGTCGGATAAAGCATCAGCCCCAGCATTTT; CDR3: CASSRIKHQPQHF
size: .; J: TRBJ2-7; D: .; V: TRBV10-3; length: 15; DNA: TGTGCCATCAGTGGAGGGCCACGTAAAAACTACGAGCAGTACTTC; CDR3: CAISGGPRKNYEQYF
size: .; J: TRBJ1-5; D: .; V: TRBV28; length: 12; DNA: TGTGCCAGCGGGGCCGAGTATCAGCCCCAGCATTTT; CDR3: CASGAEYQPQHF
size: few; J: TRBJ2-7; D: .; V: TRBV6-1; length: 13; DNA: TGTGCCAGCACAGGCAAAAACTCCTACGAGCAGTACTTC; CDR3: CASTGKNSYEQYF
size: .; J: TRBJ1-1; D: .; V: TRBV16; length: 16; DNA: TGTGCCAGCAGCCAATCAAAAGGACGGATTACCACTGAAGCTTTCTTT; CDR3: CASSQSKGRITTEAFF
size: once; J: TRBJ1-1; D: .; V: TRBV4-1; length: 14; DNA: TGCGCCAGCAGCCGAGTTCAGGGCGGGACTGAAGCTCTCTTT; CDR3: CASSRVQGGTEALF
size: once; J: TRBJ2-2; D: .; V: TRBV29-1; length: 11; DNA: TGCAGCGTTGGAGGACCCGGGGAGCTGTTTTTT; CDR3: CSVGGPGELFF
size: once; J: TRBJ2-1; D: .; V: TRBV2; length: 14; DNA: TGTGCCAGCAGTGAACTCCCACAGTACAATGAGCAGTTCTTC; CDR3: CASSELPQYNEQFF
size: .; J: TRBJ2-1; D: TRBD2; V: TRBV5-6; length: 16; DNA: TGTGCCAGCAGCGCAGGACTAGCGGGAAGCTACAATGAGCAGTTCTTC; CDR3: CASSAGLAGSYNEQFF
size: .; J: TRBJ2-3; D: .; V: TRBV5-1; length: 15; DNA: TGCGCCAGCAGCTCGGGTAATCGGAAAACAGATACGCAGTATTTT; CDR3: CASSSGNRKTDTQYF